The 3 T cell receptor beta chains below were found in one sample sequenced in a study of blood T cell repertoires in COVID-19. The method was immunoSEQ multiplex PCR; TCRdb's version includes in-frame clones alone and lacks a portion of them. The sample carries about 200,000 clones, roughly 85% recorded once. The material sequenced was PBMCs or T cells enriched from blood (not recorded which). All receptors derive from a woman between 40 and 55 years old with acute COVID-19.

V is TRBV5-5 and J is TRBJ2-2; 11 bases align to TRBD2. The CDR3 has 17 residues. Losses at the gene ends were 4 bases for V and 5 bases for J; bases not matched to a gene: 10. Germline CDR1 reads SGHKS; CDR2 reads YYEKEE (reference sequence). The chain's CDR3 is CASSPASGRPGTGELFF. CDR3 nucleotide sequence: TGTGCCAGCAGCCCCGCTAGCGGGAGGCCCGGGACCGGGGAGCTGTTTTTT.

The chain employs TRBV18 and TRBJ2-1; 9 bases are a match to TRBD2. CDR3 size: 14 residues. V lost 3 bases and J lost 4; bases outside the gene matches: 1. Germline CDR1 and CDR2: KGHSH and LQKENI. This CDR3 is CASSPSGRYNEQFF. The CDR3 nucleotides are TGTGCCAGCTCACCTAGCGGGAGATACAATGAGCAGTTCTTC.

The chain has TRBV15 and TRBJ1-6; D uncertain. The CDR3 loop spans 13 amino acids. Between the trimmed V and J ends, which lost 8 bases and 7 bases, there was a span of 12 bases. Germline V CDR1 and CDR2: LNHNV, YYDKDF (reference sequence). CDR3 coding DNA: TGTGCCACCTCCGGGATGACGAATTCACCCCTCCACTTT. This gives the protein CATSGMTNSPLHF.